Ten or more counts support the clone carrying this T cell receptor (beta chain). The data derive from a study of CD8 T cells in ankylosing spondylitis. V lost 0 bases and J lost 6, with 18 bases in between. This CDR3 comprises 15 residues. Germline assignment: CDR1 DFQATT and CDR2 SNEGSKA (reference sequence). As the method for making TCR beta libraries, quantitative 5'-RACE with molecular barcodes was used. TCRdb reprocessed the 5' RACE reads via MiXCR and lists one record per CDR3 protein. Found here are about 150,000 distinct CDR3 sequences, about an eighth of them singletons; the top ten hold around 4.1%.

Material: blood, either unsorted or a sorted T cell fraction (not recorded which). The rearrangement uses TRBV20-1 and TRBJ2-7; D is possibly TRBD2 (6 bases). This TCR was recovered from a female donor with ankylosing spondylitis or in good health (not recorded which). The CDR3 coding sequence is TGCAGTGCTAGAGATAGTTGGTGGGAGGATGGCGAGCAGTACTTC. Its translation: CSARDSWWEDGEQYF.